These 24 T cell receptor beta chains share one sample of origin, sequenced in a study of T cell responses to AZD1222 COVID-19 vaccine. Data came from immunoSEQ multiplex PCR; TCRdb stores just in-frame clones and leaves some out. This sample has about 46,000 clones, with about 90% found just once. The sample consisted of peripheral blood, taken 28 days after the second AZD1222 dose. The receptor set was obtained from an adult who received the AZD1222 COVID-19 vaccine.

This clone was seen a single time. J is TRBJ2-7 and V is TRBV18, with 10 bases fitting TRBD1. Germline-derived CDR1 and CDR2 are KGHSH and LQKENI. With V trimmed by 3 bases and J by 2 bases, 1 base remained unmatched. This CDR3 has 14 residues. CDR3 amino acids: CASSPGTGAYEQYF. In DNA, the CDR3 is TGTGCCAGCTCACCGGGGACAGGGGCCTACGAGCAGTACTTC.

This clone occurred once. The DNA of the CDR3 is TGTGCCAGCAGTTTGGGTTTGAACACTGAAGCTTTCTTT. Protein sequence: CASSLGLNTEAFF. This chain uses TRBV12-3 or TRBV12-4 with TRBJ1-1; D remains unclear. V was pared by 3 bases and J by 0 bases, with 5 bases between. This CDR3 comprises 13 residues.

The chain couples TRBV19 to TRBJ1-2; 9 bases agree with TRBD1. The length of the CDR3 is 14 residues. The trim removed 3 bases at V and 4 bases at J, leaving 3 bases unmatched. CDR1 and CDR2 (germline): LNHDA, SQIVND (reference sequence). CDR3 loop: CASSIRDRVYGYTF. The DNA for the CDR3 is TGTGCCAGTAGTATTCGGGACAGGGTCTATGGCTACACCTTC.

V usage is TRBV9 and J usage is TRBJ2-2; D is possibly TRBD1 (5 bases). V was pared by 3 bases and J by 5 bases, with 11 bases between. From germline, CDR1 is SGDLS and CDR2 YYNGEE. The CDR3 is 14 residues long. CDR3 amino acids: CASSAFRETGELFF. The CDR3 bases are TGTGCCAGCAGCGCGTTCAGGGAAACCGGGGAGCTGTTTTTT. The variable domain in full, completed from reference TRBV9 and TRBJ2-2, reads DSGVTQTPKHLITATGQRVTLRCSPRSGDLSVYWYQQSLDQGLQFLIQYYNGEERAKGNILERFSAQQFPDLHSELNLSSLELGDSALYFCASSAFRETGELFFGEGSRLTVL.

V usage is TRBV4-1 and J usage is TRBJ1-1, with 7 nucleotides matching TRBD1. CDR1 is MGHRA, CDR2 YSYEKL, per germline. The J segment lost 2 bases and the V segment lost 3 bases, leaving 6 bases of the junction unmatched. This CDR3 is built from 15 residues. The CDR3 region is CASSQRTGVNTEAFF. CDR3 DNA sequence: TGCGCCAGCAGCCAGCGTACAGGGGTTAACACTGAAGCTTTCTTT.

The chain uses TRBV6-6 and TRBJ1-5; D is uncertain. This CDR3 contains 13 residues. Trimming stripped 2 bases from V and 4 bases from J, with 6 bases between. Germline CDR1 and CDR2: MNHNY and SVGAGI (reference sequence). CDR3 in DNA: TGTGCCAGCAGTTACGAGTTAAATCAGCCCCAGCATTTT. Residues: CASSYELNQPQHF.

The chain couples TRBV9 to TRBJ2-2; tentative D call: TRBD2 (5 bases). The germline CDR1 and CDR2 sequences are SGDLS and YYNGEE. The CDR3 runs to 14 residues. Trimming left V 0 bases short and J 5 bases short, with 8 bases between. The CDR3 region has the DNA TGTGCCAGCAGCGTAGATCAGCGGACCGGGGAGCTGTTTTTT. This sequence encodes CASSVDQRTGELFF.

This clone was seen only once. The chain carries TRBV5-1 and TRBJ2-7; D unclear. With 4 bases removed from V and 7 bases from J, the gap between germline ends came to 21 bases. CDR3 size: 15 residues. Germline CDR1 is SGHRS and CDR2 is YFSETQ. DNA for the CDR3: TGCGCCAGCAGCGTATTTCCTAGTGAGGTCTGGGAGCAGTACTTC. Translated: CASSVFPSEVWEQYF.

The chain couples TRBV12-2 to TRBJ2-7. TRBV12-2 is deemed a pseudogene. The CDR3 extends over 12 amino acids. Written as DNA, the CDR3 is TGTGCAAGTCGAAAGGGGGGCTACGAGCAGTACTTC. Protein product: CASRKGGYEQYF.

The genes are TRBV5-1 and TRBJ2-5; D gene uncertain. Trimming took 4 bases from V and 5 from J, leaving 15 bases between them. Germline assignment: CDR1 SGHRS and CDR2 YFSETQ. The CDR3 totals 14 residues. The CDR3 is CASSQGESVETQYF. The CDR3 DNA reads as TGCGCCAGCAGCCAAGGCGAATCTGTCGAGACCCAGTACTTC.

The chain is built from TRBV5-4 and TRBJ2-1; 13 nucleotides line up with TRBD2. With 4 bases clipped from V and 9 bases from J, the junction kept 7 bases outside the gene matches. CDR3 length: 15 residues. The germline V gene has CDR1 SGHNT and CDR2 YYREEE (reference sequence). The CDR3 region has the DNA TGTGCCAGCAGCCCGGGACTAGCGGGATTGGGTGAGCAGTTCTTC. This translates into CASSPGLAGLGEQFF.

The chain joins TRBV19 to TRBJ1-6, with D possibly TRBD1 on 6 matching bases. Between the trimmed V and J ends, which lost 7 bases and 11 bases, there was a span of 18 bases. CDR1 is LNHDA, CDR2 SQIVND, per germline (reference sequence). The CDR3 contains 14 residues. The chain's CDR3 is CASTPTGILTPLHF. The CDR3 DNA reads TGTGCCAGTACCCCAACAGGGATTTTAACACCCCTCCACTTT.

The rearrangement links TRBV10-3 to TRBJ1-1; D perhaps matches TRBD1 (6 bases). The CDR3 is 14 amino acids. The germline V and J ends were trimmed by 10 bases and 1 base, with 16 bases remaining between them. Germline CDR1 and CDR2: ENHRY and SYGVKD. The CDR3 coding sequence is TGTGCCACGCACTCCAGGGGCGGGAACACTGAAGCTTTCTTT. This encodes CATHSRGGNTEAFF.

This chain uses TRBV7-9 with TRBJ2-5; D might be TRBD2 (5 bases). The CDR3 sequence is 13 residues long. Germline lookup yields CDR1 SEHNR and CDR2 FQNEAQ (reference sequence). Trimming removed 2 bases at V and 5 bases at J, with 9 bases between. CDR3 sequence (DNA): TGTGCCAGCAGCTTATATCCGGGGGAGACCCAGTACTTC. Amino acids: CASSLYPGETQYF.

The J gene is TRBJ2-5, the V gene TRBV6-1; D may correspond to TRBD1 or TRBD2 (6 bases each). Trimming removed 2 bases from V and 5 bases from J, with 24 bases in between. The CDR3 consists of 18 residues. Per the germline V gene, CDR1 is MNHNS and CDR2 is SASEGT. The CDR3 DNA reads TGTGCCAGCAGTGAATTCCTACCGGGACTGGGAACAGGGGAGACCCAGTACTTC. Translation: CASSEFLPGLGTGETQYF.

This sequence joins TRBV7-2 and TRBJ2-7; 7 bases are shared with TRBD2. The CDR3 is 13 amino acids. Germline-derived CDR1 and CDR2 are SGHTA and FQGNSA. With V trimmed by 1 base and J by 5 bases, 2 bases remained unmatched. CDR3 in amino acids: CASSLGGSNEQYF. The CDR3 DNA reads TGTGCCAGCAGCTTAGGCGGGAGTAACGAGCAGTACTTC.

The chain links TRBV10-3 to TRBJ2-7; the match to TRBD2 covers 7 bases. The CDR3 extends over 13 amino acids. Germline V gives CDR1 ENHRY, CDR2 SYGVKD. With V trimmed by 6 bases and J by 6 bases, 8 bases remained unmatched. As DNA, the CDR3 is TGTGCCATCAGCAAAGGGAGGGGCTCCGAGCAGTACTTC. Protein sequence: CAISKGRGSEQYF.

The rearrangement links TRBV21-1 to TRBJ1-2; TRBD1, the table's D call, was not compared with the DNA. TRBV21-1 has pseudogene status. The CDR3 consists of 14 residues. The CDR3 loop is CASSKPLACYGYTF. The CDR3 DNA sequence: TGTGCCAGCAGCAAACCCCTGGCCTGCTATGGCTACACCTTC.

The chain joins TRBV5-1 to TRBJ1-2; D might be TRBD1 (6 bases). Germline CDR1 SGHRS, CDR2 YFSETQ. The V and J ends lost 0 bases and 7 bases respectively, with 7 bases between them. The CDR3 extends over 12 amino acids. CDR3 residues: CASSLGGPGYTF. The CDR3 nucleotides read TGCGCCAGCAGCTTGGGGGGGCCTGGCTACACCTTC.

This chain connects TRBV7-2 to TRBJ2-2; 7 nucleotides match TRBD1. Germline-derived CDR1 and CDR2 are SGHTA and FQGNSA. Unmatched junction bases numbered 4, after V lost 5 bases and J lost 1 base. The CDR3 runs 15 residues. Written as DNA, the CDR3 is TGTGCCAGCAGCCTACAGGGGATGAACACCGGGGAGCTGTTTTTT. This encodes CASSLQGMNTGELFF.

The chain uses TRBV30 and TRBJ2-7; 7 positions agree with TRBD2. The CDR3 totals 13 residues. Germline assignment: CDR1 GTSNPN and CDR2 SVGIG (reference sequence). J was trimmed by 7 bases and V by 2 bases; bases with no gene match: 8. The CDR3 is CAWSSGLLREQYF. The CDR3, as DNA: TGTGCCTGGAGTTCGGGACTATTGAGGGAGCAGTACTTC.

The rearrangement joins TRBV29-1 to TRBJ2-1; unclear D gene. V shed 2 bases and J shed 10 bases, with 18 bases lying between them. From germline, CDR1 is SQVTM and CDR2 ANQGSEA. The CDR3 is made up of 14 amino acids. This chain's CDR3 is CSVERFQVDGEQFF. CDR3 DNA sequence: TGCAGCGTTGAACGATTCCAAGTCGATGGGGAGCAGTTCTTC.

V is TRBV7-9 and J is TRBJ2-1; TRBD2 matches 11 bases. Germline lookup yields CDR1 SEHNR and CDR2 FQNEAQ (reference sequence). Losses at the gene ends were 5 bases for V and 2 bases for J; bases not matched to a gene: 5. This CDR3 contains 16 residues. CDR3 loop: CASSPTSGSAYNEQFF. The CDR3 nucleotides are TGTGCCAGCAGCCCCACTAGCGGGAGCGCCTACAATGAGCAGTTCTTC. Complete variable domain (other parts from reference TRBV7-9 and TRBJ2-1): DTGVSQNPRHKITKRGQNVTFRCDPISEHNRLYWYRQTLGQGPEFLTYFQNEAQLEKSRLLSDRFSAERPKGSFSTLEIQRTEQGDSAMYLCASSPTSGSAYNEQFFGPGTRLTVL.

The chain has TRBV5-1 and TRBJ2-4; D is possibly TRBD1 or TRBD2 (5 bases each). The V gene lost 0 bases and the J gene lost 0 bases, with 10 bases spanning the gap. Germline V gives CDR1 SGHRS, CDR2 YFSETQ. CDR3 length: 16 residues. For the CDR3, the DNA is TGCGCCAGCAGCTTGGGAGGGGCCTTAGCCAAAAACATTCAGTACTTC. It encodes CASSLGGALAKNIQYF.